This T cell receptor beta chain was sequenced for a study of glioma-infiltrating T cells. Study-wide points: Above-expected tissue-blood divergence occurred in all gliomas, most in low-grade ones.

The CDR3 spans 16 residues. CDR1 is DFQATT, CDR2 SNEGSKA, per germline (reference sequence). The iRepertoire nested amplicon-rescue multiplex PCR amplified TCR alpha and beta CDR3s from RNA. Using its own MiXCR run on the multiplex PCR reads, TCRdb lists one record per CDR3 protein. The sample holds 300,000 to 400,000 distinct CDR3 sequences; less than 50% are singletons and the top ten take approximately 12%. Remarks on this clonotype: Antigen: not known.

The TCR originated in a human donor with low-grade glioma or glioblastoma, undergoing nonglioma brain surgery, or in good health (not recorded which). J is TRBJ1-2 and V is TRBV20-1; a weak D match, TRBD1 (6 bases). The sample comprised glioma tissue, nonneoplastic brain tissue, or PBMCs (not recorded which). The CDR3 nucleotides read TGCAGGACCATCGGGCCAGAGGGGGAGAGTAACTATGGCTACACCTTC. This codes for CRTIGPEGESNYGYTF.